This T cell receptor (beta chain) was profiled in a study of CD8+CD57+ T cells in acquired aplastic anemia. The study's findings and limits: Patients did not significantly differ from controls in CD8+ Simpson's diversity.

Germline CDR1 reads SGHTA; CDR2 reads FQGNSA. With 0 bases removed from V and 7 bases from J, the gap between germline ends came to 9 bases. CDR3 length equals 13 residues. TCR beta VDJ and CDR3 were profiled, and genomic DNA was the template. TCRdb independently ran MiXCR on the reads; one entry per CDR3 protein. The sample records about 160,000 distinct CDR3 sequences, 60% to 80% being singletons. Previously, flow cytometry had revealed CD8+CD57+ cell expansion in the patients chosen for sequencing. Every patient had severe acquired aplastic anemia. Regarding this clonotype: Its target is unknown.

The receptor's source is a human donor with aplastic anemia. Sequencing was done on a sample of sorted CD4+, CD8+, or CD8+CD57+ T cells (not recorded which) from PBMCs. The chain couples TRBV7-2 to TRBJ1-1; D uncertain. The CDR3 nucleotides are TGTGCCAGCAGCTTAGCGCCGAACCTTGAAGCTTTCTTT. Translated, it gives CASSLAPNLEAFF.